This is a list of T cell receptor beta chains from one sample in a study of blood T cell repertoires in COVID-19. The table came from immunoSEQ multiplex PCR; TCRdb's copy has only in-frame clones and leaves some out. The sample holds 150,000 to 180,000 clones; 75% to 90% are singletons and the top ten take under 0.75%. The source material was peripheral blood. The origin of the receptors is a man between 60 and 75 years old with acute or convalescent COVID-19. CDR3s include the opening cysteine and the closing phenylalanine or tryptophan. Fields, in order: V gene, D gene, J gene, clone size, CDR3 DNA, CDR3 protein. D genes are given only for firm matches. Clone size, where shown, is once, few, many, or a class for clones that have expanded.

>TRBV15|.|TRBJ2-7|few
TGTGCCACCAGCAGAGATGCCAGGGCCTCGAATTTGGAAGAGCAGTACTTC
CATSRDARASNLEEQYF
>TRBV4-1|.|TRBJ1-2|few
TGCGCCAGCAGCCAGCTAATCAGGGTCAACTATGGCTACACCTTC
CASSQLIRVNYGYTF
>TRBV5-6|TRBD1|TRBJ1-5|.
TGTGCCAGCAGCAACTATCTCCGGGACAGCGAAAGCAATCAGCCCCAGCATTTT
CASSNYLRDSESNQPQHF
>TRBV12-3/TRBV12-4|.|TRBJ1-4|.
TGTGCCAGCAGTCCCCCCCCATATGAAAAACTGTTTTTT
CASSPPPYEKLFF
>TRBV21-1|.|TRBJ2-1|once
TGTGCCAGCAGCAAAGTAGAATCAAATGAGCAGTTCTTC
CASSKVESNEQFF
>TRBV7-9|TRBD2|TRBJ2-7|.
TGTGCCAGCAGCCAGAGGCGGGGGGCCCCCTACGAGCAGTACTTC
CASSQRRGAPYEQYF
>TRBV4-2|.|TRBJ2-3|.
TGTGCCAGCAGCCAAGATCGAGTAGTAAGTTCAGATACGCAGTATTTT
CASSQDRVVSSDTQYF
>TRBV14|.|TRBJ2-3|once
TGTGCCAGCAGCCAAGCCCTATGGCGGGGGCGCACAGATACGCAGTATTTT
CASSQALWRGRTDTQYF
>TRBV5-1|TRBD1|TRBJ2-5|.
TGCGCCAGCAGCGGGGGACAGGGGATGGAGACCCAGTACTTC
CASSGGQGMETQYF
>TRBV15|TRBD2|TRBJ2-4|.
TGTGCCACCAGCAGAGAAGGGACTAGCGGAAACATTCAGTACTTC
CATSREGTSGNIQYF
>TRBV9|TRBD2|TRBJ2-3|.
TGTGCCAGCAGCGTAGGGGGGACTAGCGGGAGGGCTGCTACGCAGTATTTT
CASSVGGTSGRAATQYF
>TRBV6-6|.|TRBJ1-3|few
TGTGCCAGCAGTTGGGGGGGGGCTGGAAACACCATATATTTT
CASSWGGAGNTIYF
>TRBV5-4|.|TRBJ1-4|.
TGTGCCAGCAGCCCCGACACCAACTCGAATGAAAAACTGTTTTTT
CASSPDTNSNEKLFF
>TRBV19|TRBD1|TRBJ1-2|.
TGTGCCACCAGGCGGCCGGGACAGGGCTATGGCTACACCTTC
CATRRPGQGYGYTF
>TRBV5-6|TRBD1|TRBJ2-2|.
TGTGCCAGCAGCTTAAGCCGGGACAGGGGGCCCCCCGAGCTGTTTTTT
CASSLSRDRGPPELFF
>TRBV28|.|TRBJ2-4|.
TGTGCCAGCAGTTCCCCGGGGGTGGCCAAAAACATTCAGTACTTC
CASSSPGVAKNIQYF
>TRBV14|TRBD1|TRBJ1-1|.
TGTGCCAGCAGCCTACAGGGGCGGACTGAAGCTTTCTTT
CASSLQGRTEAFF
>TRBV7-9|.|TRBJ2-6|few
TGTGCCAGCAGCTTAGAACAGGGATTAGTTTCTGGGGCCAACGTCCTGACTTTC
CASSLEQGLVSGANVLTF
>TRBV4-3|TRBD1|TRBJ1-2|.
TGCGCCAGCAGCCAAACAGGGGCCTATGGCTACACCTTC
CASSQTGAYGYTF
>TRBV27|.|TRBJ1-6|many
TGTGCCAGCAGTTCCCGGGTCAAGAATTCACCCCTCCACTTT
CASSSRVKNSPLHF
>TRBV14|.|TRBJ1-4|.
TGTGCCAGCAGCCGCTATAATGAAAAACTGTTTTTT
CASSRYNEKLFF
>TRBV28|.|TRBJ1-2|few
TGTGCCAGCGGTCCAGAAAACTATGGCTACACCTTC
CASGPENYGYTF
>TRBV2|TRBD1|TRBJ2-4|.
TGTGCCAGCAGTACTGACAGGGGGACCAAAAACATTCAGTACTTC
CASSTDRGTKNIQYF
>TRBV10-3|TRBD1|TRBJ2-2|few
TGTGCCATGGGACAGGGGGGCCCTATCACCGGGGAGCTGTTTTTT
CAMGQGGPITGELFF
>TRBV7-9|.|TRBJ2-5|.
TGTGCCAGCAGTTACAAAGAGACCCAGTACTTC
CASSYKETQYF
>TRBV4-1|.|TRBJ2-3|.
TGCGCCAGCAGCCAAGTTACGGGGAGGAGCACAGATACGCAGTATTTT
CASSQVTGRSTDTQYF
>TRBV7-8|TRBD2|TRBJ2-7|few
TGTGCCAGCAGCCGCGACCACGGGACTAGCGAGTCCTACGAGCAGTACTTC
CASSRDHGTSESYEQYF
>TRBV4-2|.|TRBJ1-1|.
TGTGCCAGCAGCCAAGATGGGCCAGGAGGGGAAGCTTTCTTT
CASSQDGPGGEAFF
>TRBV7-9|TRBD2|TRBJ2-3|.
TGTGCCAGCAGCTTCGGACAGAGCTCGGGACTAGCCCGGGTAGATACGCAGTATTTT
CASSFGQSSGLARVDTQYF
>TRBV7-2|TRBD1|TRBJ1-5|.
TGTGCCAGCAGCTTTAGGACAGGGGCGAATCAGCCCCAGCATTTT
CASSFRTGANQPQHF
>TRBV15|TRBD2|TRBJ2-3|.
TGTGCCACCAGCATTGGTAGTCTAGCGGGGGCAGATACGCAGTATTTT
CATSIGSLAGADTQYF
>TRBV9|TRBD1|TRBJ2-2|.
TGTGCCAGCAGCGTAGTGGGACAGGGGGCAGCCGGGGAGCTGTTTTTT
CASSVVGQGAAGELFF
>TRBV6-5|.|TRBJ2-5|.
TGTGCCAGCAGAGAGGGGGGGCCAGAGACCCAGTACTTC
CASREGGPETQYF
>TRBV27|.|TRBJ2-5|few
TGTGCCAGCAGTTCTGGGGGCCCTGGGGAGACCCAGTACTTC
CASSSGGPGETQYF
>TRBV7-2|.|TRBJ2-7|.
TGTGCCAGCAGCTTAGTAAGTACGGGTGTTCTCGAGCAGTACTTC
CASSLVSTGVLEQYF
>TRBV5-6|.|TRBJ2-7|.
TGTGCCAGCAGCCAACAGGGTAGAGGCGAGCAGTACTTC
CASSQQGRGEQYF
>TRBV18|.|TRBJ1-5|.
TGTGCCAGCTCAGAGGGAGCGTCCCAGCCCCAGCATTTT
CASSEGASQPQHF
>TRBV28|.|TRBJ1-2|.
TGTGCCAGCAGTTTATTGGGGGGTCGGGGCTACACCTTC
CASSLLGGRGYTF
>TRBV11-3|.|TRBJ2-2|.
TGTGCCAGCAGCTTAGATGGGTCAGGGGCGAACACCGGGGAGCTGTTTTTT
CASSLDGSGANTGELFF
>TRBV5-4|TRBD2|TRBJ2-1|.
TGTGCCAGCAGCCCGAGCGGGAGGGACAATGAGCAGTTCTTC
CASSPSGRDNEQFF
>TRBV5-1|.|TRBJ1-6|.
TGCGCCAGCACCCCGGGGAGGGGATCGAATAATTCACCCCTCCACTTT
CASTPGRGSNNSPLHF
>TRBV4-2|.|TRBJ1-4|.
TGTGCCAGCAGCCAAGATCGAGTTAATGGTGAAAAACTGTTTTTT
CASSQDRVNGEKLFF
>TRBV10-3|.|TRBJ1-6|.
TGTGCCATCAGGCCCGGCTCCGGGGGGTCACCCCTCCACTTT
CAIRPGSGGSPLHF